The 12 T cell receptor beta chains below come from one sample, sequenced in a study of cytomegalovirus exposure and HLA in healthy donors. The primer mix had 60 Vbeta and 13 Jbeta primers. This table comes from immunoSEQ multiplex PCR, and its TCRdb copy is limited to in-frame clones, with some not included. The sample yields about 170,000 clones, 73% seen once. The specimen was PBMCs. The receptors derive from a woman aged 18 to 35 in good health and CMV-seropositive.

This chain connects TRBV4-3 to TRBJ1-4, with TRBD1 matching 7 bases. Germline values: CDR1 LGHNA, CDR2 YSLEER. Losses at the gene ends were 1 base for V and 0 bases for J; bases not matched to a gene: 8. The length of the CDR3 is 18 residues. DNA for the CDR3: TGCGCCAGCAGCCAAGTAAGACAGGGCCTTGCAACTAATGAAAAACTGTTTTTT. This sequence encodes CASSQVRQGLATNEKLFF.

The chain joins TRBV7-2 to TRBJ2-1; 9 nucleotides agree with TRBD2. The junction had 7 bases not matched to a gene; V was cut back by 3 bases and J by 10 bases. This CDR3 is 14 amino acids long. Germline CDR1 reads SGHTA; CDR2 reads FQGNSA. Here the CDR3 DNA reads TGTGCCAGCAGCTTTCGCGGGGGGGAGGGAGAGCAGTTCTTC. It codes for CASSFRGGEGEQFF.

This clone was observed a few times. This chain connects TRBV7-6 to TRBJ2-1; 10 bases match TRBD2. The germline gives CDR1 SGHVS, CDR2 FNYEAQ. There are 18 residues in the CDR3. V dropped 2 bases and J dropped 1; count of bases not matched to a gene: 8. The CDR3 here is CASSLLAGVDGSYNEQFF. CDR3 DNA: TGTGCCAGCAGCTTACTAGCGGGGGTCGACGGATCCTACAATGAGCAGTTCTTC.

The chain carries TRBV9 and TRBJ1-2; TRBD1 aligns across 9 bases. The CDR3 totals 15 residues. J lost 3 bases, V lost 4 bases, and 7 bases had no gene match. In germline, CDR1 is SGDLS, CDR2 YYNGEE. The CDR3 nucleotides read TGTGCCAGCAGCACGAGGACAGGGGACTACTATGGCTACACCTTC. It codes for CASSTRTGDYYGYTF.

The chain couples TRBV9 to TRBJ2-1, with TRBD2 as a possible D gene (6 bases). This CDR3 comprises 15 residues. The germline CDR1 and CDR2 sequences are SGDLS and YYNGEE. The V and J ends lost 0 bases and 3 bases respectively, with 10 bases between them. In DNA, the CDR3 is TGTGCCAGCAGCGTAGTAGCGGAATTCTACAATGAGCAGTTCTTC. This gives the protein CASSVVAEFYNEQFF.

This clone is a singleton in its sample. The chain employs TRBV7-3 and TRBJ2-5; 11 nucleotides line up with TRBD2. V gave up 6 bases and J gave up 5 bases; unmatched junction bases: 8. CDR1 is SGHTA and CDR2 is FQGTGA in the germline V gene. There are 15 residues in the CDR3. CDR3 sequence: CASSYSGGAGETQYF. CDR3 bases: TGTGCCAGCAGTTATAGCGGGGGGGCAGGGGAGACCCAGTACTTC.

The genes are TRBV7-2 and TRBJ1-5, with a tentative D call TRBD1 (6 bases). The CDR3 covers 17 residues. V was cut by 3 bases and J by 0 bases, with 15 bases left in between. Germline V gene data show CDR1 as SGHTA and CDR2 as FQGNSA. DNA of the CDR3: TGTGCCAGCAGCTTGAACTTGGACAGCTATAGCAATCAGCCCCAGCATTTT. Residues: CASSLNLDSYSNQPQHF.

CDR3 sequence (DNA): TGTGCCAGTAGATCCAGGGTCGAAGGCGGGGAGCTGTTTTTT. Protein sequence: CASRSRVEGGELFF. The V gene is TRBV19, the J gene TRBJ2-2; D is possibly TRBD1 (5 bases). Germline V gene lookup returns CDR1 LNHDA and CDR2 SQIVND (reference sequence). The CDR3 contains 14 residues. The V gene lost 6 bases and the J gene lost 7 bases, with 15 bases spanning the gap.

The V call is TRBV5-4, the J call TRBJ2-7, with 7 bases lining up with TRBD1. Germline V gene lookup returns CDR1 SGHNT and CDR2 YYREEE (reference sequence). This CDR3 comprises 14 residues. The ends lost 4 bases at V and 3 bases at J; junction bases unmatched: 7. The CDR3 spells CASSPGQDLYEQYF. DNA of the CDR3: TGTGCCAGCAGCCCTGGACAGGACCTCTACGAGCAGTACTTC.

Here the CDR3 DNA reads TGTGCCAGCAGTATAGAAGGGAGAACAACTGAAGCTTTCTTT. It specifies CASSIEGRTTEAFF. The chain joins TRBV6-5 to TRBJ1-1; D is undetermined. The germline V and J ends were trimmed by 5 bases and 5 bases, with 15 bases remaining between them. The CDR3 contains 14 residues. CDR1 and CDR2 from the germline V gene are MNHEY and SVGAGI.

The V gene is TRBV5-6, the J gene TRBJ2-3; TRBD1 matches at 8 bases. Per germline, CDR1 SGHDT and CDR2 YYEEEE. The CDR3 contains 15 residues. The trim removed 4 bases at V and 3 bases at J, leaving 7 bases unmatched. CDR3 loop: CASSPMTGATDTQYF. Here the CDR3 DNA reads TGTGCCAGCAGCCCGATGACAGGGGCGACAGATACGCAGTATTTT.

J is TRBJ1-6 and V is TRBV7-2; TRBD1 aligns across 10 bases. The CDR3 is 19 amino acids. CDR1 is SGHTA and CDR2 is FQGNSA in the germline V gene. Losses at the gene ends were 1 base for V and 4 bases for J; bases not matched to a gene: 10. CDR3 bases: TGTGCCAGCAGCTTAGAGGCCCGGGACAGGGGATTTTATAATTCACCCCTCCACTTT. This encodes CASSLEARDRGFYNSPLHF.